This TCR beta chain is drawn from a study of blood T cells in healthy people across ages. Whole-study findings and limits: Across the age range, TCR beta diversity per million T cells fell in a roughly linear way.

For the second PCR, which ran for roughly 7 to 11 cycles, a sample-barcoded 5' primer and a J-beta primer mix were used. Tagging of each cDNA molecule was performed by a template-switch adaptor with 12 random nucleotides. Individual samples furnished no less than 2.5 million CDR3-containing paired-end reads apiece. TCRdb re-called the 5' RACE reads with MiXCR, one entry per CDR3 protein. The sample includes 850,000 to 1,300,000 distinct CDR3 sequences, 35% to 50% of them seen just once. Concerning this clonotype itself: Its antigen is unknown.

Germline V gene lookup returns CDR1 MGHDK and CDR2 SYGVNS. V shed 4 bases, J shed 4 bases, and the junction held 7 bases outside the gene matches. The CDR3 is 15 amino acids. Every sample gave at least 5 micrograms of total RNA when it was extracted. The sample taken for sequencing was blood. The source is a woman in her sixties in good health. The chain uses TRBV25-1 and TRBJ1-2; 9 bases agree with TRBD1. CDR3 amino acids: CASSARGTGSYGYTF. Written as DNA, the CDR3 is TGTGCCAGCAGTGCCCGCGGGACAGGGTCCTATGGCTACACCTTC.